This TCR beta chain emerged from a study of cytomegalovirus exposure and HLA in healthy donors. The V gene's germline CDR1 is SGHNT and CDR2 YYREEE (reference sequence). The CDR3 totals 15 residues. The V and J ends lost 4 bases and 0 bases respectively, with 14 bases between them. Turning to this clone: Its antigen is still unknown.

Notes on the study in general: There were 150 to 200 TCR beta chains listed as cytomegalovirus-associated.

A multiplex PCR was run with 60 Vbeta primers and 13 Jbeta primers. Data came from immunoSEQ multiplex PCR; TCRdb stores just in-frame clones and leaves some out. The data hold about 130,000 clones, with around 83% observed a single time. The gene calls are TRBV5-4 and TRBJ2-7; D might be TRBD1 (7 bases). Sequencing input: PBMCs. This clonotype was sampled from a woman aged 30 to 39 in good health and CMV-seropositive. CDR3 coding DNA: TGTGCCAGCAGCCTGAGACAGGGAGGCTCCTACGAGCAGTACTTC. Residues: CASSLRQGGSYEQYF.